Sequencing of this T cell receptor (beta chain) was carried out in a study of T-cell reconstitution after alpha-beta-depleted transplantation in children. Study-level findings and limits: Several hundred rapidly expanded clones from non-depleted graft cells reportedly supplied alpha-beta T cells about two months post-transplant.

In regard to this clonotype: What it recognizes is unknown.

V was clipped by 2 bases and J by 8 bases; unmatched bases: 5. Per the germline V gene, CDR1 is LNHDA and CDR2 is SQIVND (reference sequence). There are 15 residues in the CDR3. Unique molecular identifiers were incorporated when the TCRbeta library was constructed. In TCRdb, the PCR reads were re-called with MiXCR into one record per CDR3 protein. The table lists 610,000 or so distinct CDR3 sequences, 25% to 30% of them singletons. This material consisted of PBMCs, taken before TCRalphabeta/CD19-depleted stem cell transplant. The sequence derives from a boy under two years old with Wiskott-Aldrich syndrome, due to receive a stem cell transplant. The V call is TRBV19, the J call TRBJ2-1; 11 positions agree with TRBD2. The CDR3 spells CASSISLAGVYEQFF. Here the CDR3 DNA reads TGTGCCAGTAGTATATCACTAGCGGGAGTCTATGAGCAGTTCTTC.